A selection of T cell receptor beta chains follows, all from one sample in a study of T cells in localized non-small cell lung cancer. Generated by immunoSEQ multiplex PCR, the TCRdb table keeps only in-frame clones and is missing some. This sample yields 26,000 or so clones, of which about 91% are seen a single time; around 6.8% belongs to the top ten. The sequencing used peripheral blood, collected before any cancer treatment. These receptors were obtained from a male donor aged 60 or over with stage I lung adenocarcinoma. Each CDR3 is given with its conserved first and last residue. The order of the fields is J gene, V gene, clone size, D gene, CDR3 protein, CDR3 DNA. The D gene is left open where the match is weak. For some rows the clone size is stated as once, few or many, or as a class when expanded; others skip it.

TRBJ1-5,TRBV28,-,-,CASTKDIIQPQHF,TGTGCCAGCACCAAGGACATTATTCAGCCCCAGCATTTT
TRBJ1-4,TRBV28,once,-,CASSFQDEKLFF,TGTGCCAGCAGTTTCCAGGATGAAAAACTGTTTTTT
TRBJ2-5,TRBV7-9,-,-,CASSFSVYQETQYF,TGTGCCAGCAGCTTCTCCGTGTACCAAGAGACCCAGTACTTC
TRBJ2-3,TRBV6-5,-,TRBD2,CASSYRAGGDTQYF,TGTGCCAGCAGTTACAGAGCGGGGGGGGATACGCAGTATTTT
TRBJ2-2,TRBV27,-,-,CASSPGQITGELFF,TGTGCCAGCAGTCCCGGACAGATCACCGGGGAGCTGTTTTTT
TRBJ2-7,TRBV21-1,once,-,CASSKTPGEGAYEQYF,TGTGCCAGCAGCAAAACCCCCGGGGAAGGCGCCTACGAGCAGTACTTC
TRBJ2-7,TRBV5-4,-,-,CASSLNQPGAYEQYF,TGTGCCAGCAGCTTGAACCAGCCGGGGGCCTACGAGCAGTACTTC
TRBJ2-7,TRBV6-1,-,-,CASSPRDAISYEQYF,TGTGCCAGCAGTCCCCGGGACGCTATCTCCTACGAGCAGTACTTC
TRBJ2-6,TRBV30,-,-,CACTGANVLTF,TGTGCCTGTACTGGGGCCAACGTCCTGACTTTC
TRBJ2-2,TRBV7-2,-,-,CASSPRGGNTGELFF,TGTGCCAGCAGCCCCAGAGGGGGAAACACCGGGGAGCTGTTTTTT
TRBJ1-3,TRBV7-9,-,-,CASSLGVSGNTIYF,TGTGCCAGCAGCTTAGGCGTCTCTGGAAACACCATATATTTT
TRBJ2-5,TRBV7-3,-,TRBD2,CASSLSGGQETQYF,TGTGCCAGCAGCTTAAGCGGGGGCCAAGAGACCCAGTACTTC
TRBJ2-1,TRBV7-2,-,-,CASSQRVKGFSSYNEQFF,TGTGCCAGCAGCCAACGGGTCAAAGGGTTTAGTTCCTACAATGAGCAGTTCTTC
TRBJ2-7,TRBV29-1,-,TRBD2,CSVGGLAVYEQYF,TGCAGCGTTGGTGGTCTAGCGGTCTACGAGCAGTACTTC
TRBJ1-5,TRBV7-2,-,TRBD1,CASSRTGGEQPQHF,TGTGCCAGCAGCCGCACAGGGGGCGAACAGCCCCAGCATTTT
TRBJ1-1,TRBV6-6,-,-,CASSSPGGAEAFF,TGTGCCAGCAGTTCCCCGGGAGGGGCTGAAGCTTTCTTT
TRBJ2-7,TRBV7-6,-,TRBD1,CASSLSTGTGTLWYEQYF,TGTGCCAGCAGCTTAAGTACCGGGACAGGGACGTTGTGGTACGAGCAGTACTTC
TRBJ2-7,TRBV27,-,TRBD1,CASSPLGTVSSYEQYF,TGTGCCAGCAGTCCCCTCGGGACAGTAAGCTCCTACGAGCAGTACTTC
TRBJ1-5,TRBV4-3,-,-,CASSQAVVAASLLNQPQHF,TGCGCCAGCAGCCAAGCGGTGGTGGCAGCCTCTCTTTTGAATCAGCCCCAGCATTTT
TRBJ2-1,TRBV10-2,-,-,CASSLGALSSYNEQFF,TGCGCCAGCAGCCTAGGCGCATTAAGCTCCTACAATGAGCAGTTCTTC
TRBJ2-1,TRBV11-1,-,-,CASRQFRATNEQFF,TGTGCCAGCAGGCAATTCCGGGCCACCAATGAGCAGTTCTTC
TRBJ2-2,TRBV7-9,-,-,CAFRHSPTMDTGELFF,TGTGCCTTCAGGCACAGTCCTACGATGGACACCGGGGAGCTGTTTTTT
TRBJ1-2,TRBV7-9,-,-,CASSLVVGGYTF,TGTGCCAGCAGCTTAGTGGTGGGGGGCTACACCTTC
TRBJ1-4,TRBV7-2,-,TRBD1,CASSPGGWGTGEEKLFF,TGTGCCAGCAGCCCCGGTGGCTGGGGGACAGGGGAAGAAAAACTGTTTTTT
TRBJ2-5,TRBV7-8,once,-,CASSLGGIQETQYF,TGTGCCAGCAGCTTAGGAGGGATTCAGGAGACCCAGTACTTC
TRBJ2-3,TRBV5-1,-,-,CASSSTPGAKDEYF,TGCGCCAGCAGCTCCACCCCCGGGGCTAAAGACGAGTATTTT
TRBJ1-5,TRBV7-2,-,-,CASSLVGTYSNQPQHF,TGTGCCAGCAGCTTAGTAGGGACGTATAGCAATCAGCCCCAGCATTTT
TRBJ1-3,TRBV30,-,TRBD1,CAWGGQPGNTIYF,TGTGCCTGGGGGGGACAGCCAGGAAACACCATATATTTT
TRBJ2-1,TRBV27,large,TRBD2,CASSLPLGGGGNEQFF,TGTGCCAGCAGTTTACCCCTTGGCGGGGGGGGGAATGAGCAGTTCTTC
TRBJ2-5,TRBV18,-,-,CASSPMVSEQETQYF,TGTGCCAGCTCACCAATGGTGTCGGAACAAGAGACCCAGTACTTC
TRBJ2-7,TRBV5-5,-,TRBD1,CASSYRQGAVHEQYF,TGTGCCAGCAGCTACAGACAGGGGGCGGTCCACGAGCAGTACTTC
TRBJ1-3,TRBV7-2,-,-,CASSLGPASSGNTIYF,TGTGCCAGCAGCTTAGGTCCGGCCAGCTCTGGAAACACCATATATTTT
TRBJ2-5,TRBV11-2,-,-,CASSLDPSSPETQYF,TGTGCCAGCAGCTTAGATCCCAGCAGTCCAGAGACCCAGTACTTC
TRBJ2-7,TRBV18,-,-,CASSRGYEQYF,TGTGCCAGCTCACGGGGCTACGAGCAGTACTTC
TRBJ2-5,TRBV6-1,-,TRBD2,CASSEFYSGGETQYF,TGTGCCAGCAGTGAATTTTATAGCGGGGGGGAGACCCAGTACTTC
TRBJ2-5,TRBV7-6,-,-,CASSYHHRDIRRQETQYF,TGTGCCAGCAGCTACCACCACCGGGACATCAGAAGGCAAGAGACCCAGTACTTC
TRBJ1-5,TRBV28,-,-,CASSLQLQPQHF,TGTGCCAGCAGTTTACAGTTACAGCCCCAGCATTTT
TRBJ2-7,TRBV6-6,-,-,CASSYSWGTGTYEQYF,TGTGCCAGCAGTTACTCGTGGGGGACGGGGACCTACGAGCAGTACTTC
TRBJ1-6,TRBV6-1,once,-,CASSERRGSSYNSPLHF,TGTGCCAGCAGTGAACGGAGGGGGAGCTCCTATAATTCACCCCTCCACTTT
TRBJ1-5,TRBV6-5,-,-,CASTARGQPQHF,TGTGCCAGCACCGCACGCGGTCAGCCCCAGCATTTT
TRBJ2-2,TRBV5-1,-,-,CASRDGINTGELFF,TGCGCCAGCAGGGACGGGATCAACACCGGGGAGCTGTTTTTT
TRBJ2-6,TRBV30,-,-,CAWKYLGYQGLGANVLTF,TGTGCCTGGAAATATCTGGGGTATCAGGGCCTTGGGGCCAACGTCCTGACTTTC
TRBJ1-6,TRBV27,once,TRBD1,CASSLSVGTGASPLHF,TGTGCCAGCAGTTTATCAGTAGGGACAGGGGCCTCACCCCTCCACTTT
TRBJ1-1,TRBV6-1,-,-,CASMPGEGEAFF,TGTGCCAGCATGCCGGGGGAGGGGGAAGCTTTCTTT
TRBJ1-1,TRBV10-3,-,-,CAARDLQGTEAFF,TGTGCCGCAAGGGACCTCCAGGGCACTGAAGCTTTCTTT
TRBJ2-3,TRBV11-2,-,TRBD2,CASSLTHSGGTDTQYF,TGTGCCAGCAGCTTAACCCATAGCGGGGGCACAGATACGCAGTATTTT
TRBJ2-2,TRBV6-6,few,-,CASSQIAVGPYGELFF,TGTGCCAGCAGTCAAATAGCGGTGGGGCCTTACGGGGAGCTGTTTTTT